What follows is one T cell receptor beta chain and its context. Its antigen remains undetermined. Base quality data are lacking; no much larger clone is found one base away. This sample is part of a study of cytomegalovirus exposure and HLA in healthy donors (dated by TCRdb to 2016 to 2017). With regard to the full study: An earlier analysis of some 500 of the donors reported about 250 Gb of sequence data and roughly 110 million unique TCR beta sequences from 150 million to 200 million T cells. To predict cytomegalovirus infection status, the study combined high-throughput TCR immunosequencing, statistical association of individual TCRs with disease status, and machine learning. Besides the first cohort of approximately 670 subjects, a separate validation cohort made up of roughly 120 different subjects was used. The number of donors typed differed by locus, with about 629-630 for A, B, C, DRB1 and DQB1, roughly 520 for DQA1, 600 to 610 for DPA1, and some 470 for DPB1. Every repertoire in the discovery cohort had been generated on one and the same sequencing platform. In a later analysis, previously published TCR beta repertoires from fewer than 750 donors were re-analyzed and high-resolution HLA genotyping was added so that TCR occurrence patterns could be studied. In the later analysis, no new phenotypic data were used to find candidate immune exposures; instead, reliance was placed on TCR beta sequences and their occurrence across donors. Both class I and class II loci were covered by HLA typing, at four-digit resolution. Of the roughly 390 genotyped donors, approximately 80% fell in the genetic ancestry cluster associated with self-reported Caucasian donors. The study used immunosequencing to profile the T cell repertoires of about 670 subjects and linked those repertoires to cytomegalovirus serostatus. Around 320 gigabases of sequencing data and approximately 85 million unique TCR sequences were included in an early release covering several hundred HLA-typed donors. Donor age, sex, ethnicity and CMV serostatus were compiled together with the repertoire data. On average, around 240,000 unique TCR beta nucleotide sequences were sequenced per donor among 398 genotyped donors of the cohort, with roughly 20% of those sequences being non-productive. A later genetic analysis used genome-wide SNP genotypes for about 65% of the roughly 670 donors, treating that subset as a discovery cohort. Roughly 5 DR-DQ haplotypes were handled as single units for association and clustering because linkage in the cohort was strong. An earlier analysis of 587 of the donors used high-throughput TCR beta sequencing to judge whether each TCR beta V gene segment behaved as functional or pseudogenic. The study was designed to test whether signatures of past pathogen exposure could be identified by cataloging public T cell receptors. The investigation overall reported the following: A later analysis reported that several top co-occurrence clusters appeared linked to parvovirus B19, influenza, CMV and Epstein-Barr virus. The classifier was reported to diagnose cytomegalovirus status with high specificity and sensitivity in both the original and validation cohorts. Correlated functional status among segregating V segments might reflect linkage disequilibrium, but an unknown experimental factor could not be ruled out. Only TCR beta chains were sequenced in this cohort, and the absence of alpha or paired-chain data limited detectable features. When HLA alleles, especially DR and DQ, strongly co-occurred, TCR associations were difficult to assign to individual alleles. A later analysis found that HLA-associated TCR beta chains were more clonally expanded and had lower generation probabilities than equally common non-associated chains. Over 15 rarely observed V segments, including chromosome 9 orphons, were excluded from the earlier analysis of a few hundred of the donors because counts were too low. Because HLA typing was unavailable for some donors at each locus, only the typed subset was used in association tests. In a later analysis, the rate of TCR association differed among HLA loci, with DRB1 alleles having the most associated TCRs and HLA-C alleles having the fewest. Most TCR sequences were observed very rarely across donors, whereas some public TCRs were present in many individuals. Presence/absence analyses assumed roughly uniform sequencing depth across donors, an assumption that may not hold. In an earlier analysis of fewer than 700 of the donors, most TCR beta V segments appeared in productive rearrangements about 87% or about 30% of the time, broadly matching IMGT annotations. In vitro tests confirmed that a few of the cytomegalovirus-associated TCR beta chains recognize cytomegalovirus antigens. A later genetic analysis associated a missense DCLRE1C variant with V-gene and J-gene trimming of TCR beta chains, and an independent cohort replicated the association. A later analysis associated 15,000 or so TCR beta sequences with specific HLA alleles at a false discovery rate of 0.05. A cluster of highly shared sequence variants was judged likely to represent a technical artifact of the sequencing pipeline. A further reported finding was that TCR beta sequences accurately predicted the HLA-A and HLA-B alleles for most subjects in the first cohort. A later analysis found that most CMV-associated TCR beta chains appeared HLA-restricted, with HLA associations seemingly driven largely by CMV exposure. In the study, 150 to 200 TCR beta chains were listed as associated with cytomegalovirus. The authors suggested that the approach could potentially be extended to other disease states and immunological phenotypes. The 87-base-pair reads could not distinguish some IMGT-functional V segments, including TRBV6-2 and TRBV6-3, so those segments were excluded. According to a later genetic analysis, donors in an Asian-associated ancestry cluster had fewer N-insertions in productive TCRs than the approximately 710-donor mean. The only immune exposure information available for the cohort was CMV serostatus.

The cohort comprised 670 or so healthy bone marrow donors. At the time of sampling, all cohort members were nominally healthy, though unrecorded immune exposures were likely present. The donor tested CMV seronegative, placing the donor among the 300 to 450 seronegative members of the cohort. A peripheral blood sample was collected from each donor, and TCR beta sequencing was performed on peripheral blood mononuclear cells. The Qiagen DNeasy Blood Extraction Kit was used to extract genomic DNA from the blood cell samples. Libraries were constructed by the immunoSEQ multiplex PCR assay. A mixture of 60 forward primers for TCR Vbeta segments and 13 reverse primers for TCR Jbeta segments was used in the multiplex PCR. A multiplex PCR assay on genomic DNA amplified the CDR3 region of rearranged TCR beta genes. On the Illumina HiSeq System, the amplified TCR beta libraries were sequenced as 87-base-pair reads. The source study handled its data this way. A later analysis tallied 75 million to 95 million unique TCR beta chains across the 666 repertoires, and about 10 million of those chains were shared by two or more donors. Raw reads were error-corrected and collapsed into unique sequences with a nearest-neighbor algorithm that merged closely related sequences to remove PCR and sequencing errors. To assign V, D and J gene segments, CDR3 sequences were aligned to IMGT reference sequences. For a sequence to be retained, at least a six-nucleotide match to both a V gene segment and a J gene segment was required. Rearrangements were called productive when the CDR3 lacked stop codons and stayed in frame with V and J; all others were non-productive. CDR3 was defined according to IMGT convention as the region running from the second conserved V-encoded cysteine to the conserved J-encoded phenylalanine. The earlier analysis of roughly 590 of the donors excluded sequences that lacked an unambiguous match to a single V gene segment. In an earlier analysis of some 590 of the donors, V segments were called functional above 56.7% productive rearrangements and were called segregating when the between-donor standard deviation exceeded 5%. To diagnose cytomegalovirus status from the catalog of TCR beta chain sequences, a statistical classification framework was built. In a later analysis, V and J genes were assigned by comparing TCR nucleotide sequences against IMGT/GENE-DB human TR gene sequences. Using the TCRdist pipeline, a later analysis assigned CDR3 sequences along with most-parsimonious VDJ recombination scenarios. In a later analysis, each TCR beta chain was defined by its CDR3 amino acid sequence together with its V-gene family, and reads lacking a unique V-gene family were excluded. As a way to deal with suspected cross-contamination and a sequencing artifact, a later analysis dropped roughly 620 nucleotide sequences that were highly shared and had low generation probability. A later analysis calculated a clonal expansion index for each public chain from normalized within-repertoire ranks of inferred template counts. In a later analysis, generation probabilities were computed using a VDJ recombination model fitted to out-of-frame rearrangements, and the results were checked against IGoR. A later analysis scored TCR-TCR, TCR-HLA and TCR-CMV co-occurrence with hypergeometric tests, applying a repertoire-size bias correction to TCR pairs. In a later analysis, false discovery rates were estimated by permuting HLA or CMV assignments 20 times. A later analysis grouped co-occurring TCRs with DBSCAN, adding TCRdist sequence similarity when clustering within HLA-allele-positive subsets. Co-occurrence clustering excluded repertoires with fewer than 30,000 or more than 120,000 public chains, plus five with anomalous nucleotide sharing. TCRdb obtained this table from immuneACCESS and retained in-frame rearrangements with V and J assigned. These tables miss some clones; where compared with another copy, unresolved V genes account for less than half of the shortfall, and the remainder is unexplained. V, J and clone size are taken as reported in that table, and D and trimming were inferred from the DNA itself. The sample table holds some 150,000 clones, of which roughly 79% were seen once. The top ten constitute 1.3% of the sample.

V was cut back by 4 bases and J by 4 bases, leaving a gap of 6 bases between them. The germline V gene encodes CDR1 ENHRY and CDR2 SYGVKD. Inclusive of the bounding cysteine and phenylalanine, the CDR3 is 12 residues long. Here the CDR3 DNA is all that survives: 36 bases in frame from base 1. Rearrangement joined TRBV10-3 to TRBJ2-3; the D gene is possibly TRBD2, with 6 bases matching. The sample taken for sequencing was PBMCs. This sequence originates from a woman aged 50 to 60 in good health and CMV-seronegative. The CDR3 amino acid sequence is: CAISGGADTQYF. The sequenced DNA: TGTGCCATCAGTGGCGGGGCAGATACGCAGTATTTT.